The 22 T cell receptor beta chains below were found in one sample sequenced in a study of T cell responses to AZD1222 COVID-19 vaccine. Profiling relied on immunoSEQ multiplex PCR, and the TCRdb table lists in-frame clones only, not all of them. The sample consists of about 100,000 clones, roughly 91% of them appearing once. The material sequenced was peripheral blood, taken on day 0 of AZD1222 vaccination. The receptor source for this set is an adult in good health.

This clone was counted between two and nine times. The chain carries TRBV5-6 and TRBJ2-3; tentative D call: TRBD1 (6 bases). The ends were cut back, 2 bases at V and 0 bases at J, with 10 bases in the middle. Germline loops: CDR1 SGHDT, CDR2 YYEEEE. This CDR3 is built from 15 residues. CDR3 in DNA: TGTGCCAGCAGCTTAAGAAGGGGGAGCACAGATACGCAGTATTTT. Its translation is CASSLRRGSTDTQYF.

With regard to this clone: One end of the junction fails to match germline, which may point to a read error. This chain uses TRBV7-7 with TRBJ2-5, with 10 bases identical to TRBD2. CDR3 length equals 16 residues. Germline V gene lookup returns CDR1 SSHAT and CDR2 FNYEAQ (reference sequence). CDR3 region: CASSLRTSGPRETQYF. CDR3 DNA sequence: TGTGCTAGCAGCCTAAGGACTAGCGGCCCCCGGGAGACCCAGTACTTC.

The DNA for the CDR3 is TGTGCCAGCAGCTTGATGGGAAACGAGCAGTACTTC. Its protein is CASSLMGNEQYF. This chain links TRBV5-4 with TRBJ2-7; unclear D gene. The V gene lost 1 base and the J gene lost 5 bases, with 7 bases spanning the gap. In germline, CDR1 is SGHNT, CDR2 YYREEE (reference sequence). This CDR3 has 12 amino acids.

The V call is TRBV3-1 (or the pseudogene TRBV3-2), the J call TRBJ2-1; a weak D match, TRBD1 (8 bases). The CDR3 runs 20 residues. Trimming shortened V by 4 bases and J by 8 bases, and 33 bases separated the two germline ends. Germline V gene data show CDR1 as LGHDT and CDR2 as YNNKEL (reference sequence). This CDR3 is CASSPPRSRGPRGGRDEQFF. In nucleotides, the CDR3 is TGTGCCAGCAGCCCCCCCAGGAGCAGGGGGCCTCGGGGAGGGCGGGATGAGCAGTTCTTC.

The chain recombines TRBV10-2 with TRBJ2-7; no reliable D call. V gave up 0 bases and J gave up 4 bases, with 7 bases separating them. The germline V gene encodes CDR1 WSHSY and CDR2 SAAADI. The CDR3 length is 13 residues. The CDR3 DNA follows: TGCGCCAGCAGTGAGTCCACAGAGTACGAGCAGTACTTC. This encodes CASSESTEYEQYF.

This rearrangement joins TRBV7-2 to TRBJ1-1; 9 positions match TRBD1. This CDR3 spans 14 amino acids. The germline V gene has CDR1 SGHTA and CDR2 FQGNSA. V trimming: 3 bases; J trimming: 5 bases; junction bases outside the gene matches: 4. As DNA, the CDR3 is TGTGCCAGCAGCTTCGGGACAGGGTGGACTGAAGCTTTCTTT. Translation gives CASSFGTGWTEAFF.

This clone has a single count. The chain is built from TRBV28 and TRBJ2-1; TRBD2 is a possible D gene (6 bases). The CDR3 contains 14 residues. The V gene lost 3 bases and the J gene lost 10 bases, with 16 bases spanning the gap. Germline V gene data show CDR1 as MDHEN and CDR2 as SYDVKM. The CDR3 DNA sequence: TGTGCCAGCAGTTTGTTAACGGGAGCCCTCGAGCAGTTCTTC. This translates into CASSLLTGALEQFF.

The gene calls are TRBV7-2 and TRBJ1-2; 8 bases are a match to TRBD1. Trimming cost V 1 base and J 4 bases; bases outside gene matches: 5. This CDR3 is 15 amino acids long. Germline V gene sequence: CDR1 SGHTA, CDR2 FQGNSA. The DNA for the CDR3 is TGTGCCAGCAGCTTAGGACAGGGGTCTATCTATGGCTACACCTTC. This codes for CASSLGQGSIYGYTF.

The chain links TRBV6-5 to TRBJ2-1, with D tentatively TRBD1 (7 bases). V shed 6 bases and J shed 6 bases, with 15 bases lying between them. The CDR3 is made up of 14 amino acids. Germline V gives CDR1 MNHEY, CDR2 SVGAGI. The CDR3 nucleotides read TGTGCCAGCAGGGGACTCAGGGGGGCCAATGAGCAGTTCTTC. It codes for CASRGLRGANEQFF.

V gene TRBV30 combines with J gene TRBJ2-1, with a possible D match to TRBD1 (5 bases). With 0 bases removed from V and 3 bases from J, the gap between germline ends came to 12 bases. This CDR3 is 15 amino acids long. Per the germline V gene, CDR1 is GTSNPN and CDR2 is SVGIG (reference sequence). DNA for the CDR3: TGTGCCTGGAGTGTAGGGCAGGGAAACTACAATGAGCAGTTCTTC. The encoded protein is CAWSVGQGNYNEQFF.

Points on this clone: Other DNA sequences in the same sample also yield this CDR3. This chain links TRBV18 with TRBJ1-2, with a possible D match to TRBD1 (5 bases). The CDR3 runs to 14 residues. Germline V gene data show CDR1 as KGHSH and CDR2 as LQKENI. Trimming shortened V by 3 bases and J by 1 base, and 9 bases separated the two germline ends. CDR3 sequence reads: CASSPGTDNYGYTF. CDR3 coding DNA: TGTGCCAGCTCACCGGGGACGGATAACTATGGCTACACCTTC.

The rearrangement uses TRBV2 and TRBJ1-5; tentatively, D is TRBD1 (6 bases). Trimming stripped 8 bases from V and 5 bases from J, with 13 bases between. The CDR3 loop spans 13 amino acids. CDR1 and CDR2 from the germline V gene are SNHLY and FYNNEI. In nucleotides, the CDR3 is TGTGCCAGCGGAGGACAGCCACATCAGCCCCAGCATTTT. It codes for CASGGQPHQPQHF.

The chain joins TRBV23-1 to TRBJ1-5; no clear D gene. TRBV23-1 is sorted into the ORF group, with uncertain function. Trimming stripped 4 bases from V and 0 bases from J, with 13 bases between. The CDR3 length is 16 residues. CDR3 bases: TGCGCCAGCAGTCGCTTTGGGGAGTATAGCAATCAGCCCCAGCATTTT. Translating gives CASSRFGEYSNQPQHF.

The gene calls are TRBV2 and TRBJ1-3, with no clear D. In germline, CDR1 is SNHLY, CDR2 FYNNEI. Trimming took off 6 bases at V and 5 bases at J, with 8 bases between the two ends. The CDR3 is made up of 12 amino acids. The CDR3: CASSSTRNTIYF. DNA of the CDR3: TGTGCCAGCAGCTCTACCCGAAACACCATATATTTT.

This rearrangement joins TRBV7-9 to TRBJ1-1; no firm D call. In germline, CDR1 is SEHNR, CDR2 FQNEAQ (reference sequence). Trimming removed 3 bases at V and 5 bases at J, with 7 bases between. CDR3 length: 12 residues. The CDR3 reads CASSFPGTEAFF. CDR3 nucleotides: TGTGCCAGCAGCTTCCCGGGGACTGAAGCTTTCTTT.

This sequence joins TRBV3-1 (or the pseudogene TRBV3-2) and TRBJ1-5; unclear D gene. The CDR3 length is 13 residues. The V gene's germline CDR1 is LGHDT and CDR2 YNNKEL (reference sequence). The ends were cut back, 2 bases at V and 9 bases at J, with 11 bases in the middle. The CDR3 nucleotides are TGTGCCAGCAGCCAACAACATGACCGGCCCCAGCATTTT. Residues: CASSQQHDRPQHF.

The gene calls are TRBV27 and TRBJ2-3; no firm D call. The V gene's germline CDR1 is MNHEY and CDR2 SMNVEV (reference sequence). CDR3 length: 15 amino acids. V lost 3 bases and J 1 base, leaving 11 bases between the germline ends. CDR3 nucleotides: TGTGCCAGCAGTTTGAAAGGGAAACGCACAGATACGCAGTATTTT. It yields the protein CASSLKGKRTDTQYF.

V is TRBV6-5 and J is TRBJ2-7; D may be TRBD2 (6 bases). This CDR3 spans 14 amino acids. In germline, CDR1 is MNHEY, CDR2 SVGAGI. Trimming left V 6 bases short and J 2 bases short, with 14 bases between. CDR3 sequence: CASSYQPGAYEQYF. The CDR3 region has the DNA TGTGCCAGCAGCTATCAGCCGGGGGCCTACGAGCAGTACTTC.

This chain uses TRBV28 with TRBJ2-1; 7 nucleotides match TRBD2. CDR3 length equals 17 residues. J was trimmed by 0 bases and V by 3 bases; bases with no gene match: 8. The germline gives CDR1 MDHEN, CDR2 SYDVKM. DNA of the CDR3: TGTGCCAGCAGTTTCGCCGCTAGCGGAGGCTCCTACAATGAGCAGTTCTTC. Amino acids: CASSFAASGGSYNEQFF.

CDR3 bases: TGTGCCAGCAGCCAAGATCTTGGCGGGGGGGGATTGTATGAGCAGTTCTTC. Protein: CASSQDLGGGGLYEQFF. The chain recombines TRBV4-2 with TRBJ2-1, with 9 bases fitting TRBD2. V gave up 0 bases and J gave up 8 bases; unmatched junction bases: 11. CDR3 length: 17 residues. Germline V gene sequence: CDR1 LGHNA, CDR2 YNFKEQ.

The rearrangement uses TRBV19 and TRBJ2-2, with a possible D match to TRBD1 (6 bases). V lost 1 base and J 3 bases, leaving 9 bases between the germline ends. The CDR3 spans 15 residues. Germline V gene lookup returns CDR1 LNHDA and CDR2 SQIVND (reference sequence). The CDR3 bases are TGTGCCAGTAGTATAGGACAGGAGTACACCGGGGAGCTGTTTTTT. It encodes CASSIGQEYTGELFF. Full variable domain (remainder filled in from reference TRBV19 and TRBJ2-2): DGGITQSPKYLFRKEGQNVTLSCEQNLNHDAMYWYRQDPGQGLRLIYYSQIVNDFQKGDIAEGYSVSREKKESFPLTVTSAQKNPTAFYLCASSIGQEYTGELFFGEGSRLTVL.

The chain has TRBV19 and TRBJ1-1; a weak D match, TRBD1 (5 bases). Germline V gives CDR1 LNHDA, CDR2 SQIVND (reference sequence). Trimming removed 4 bases from V and 6 bases from J, with 9 bases in between. The CDR3 extends over 12 amino acids. The CDR3 protein is CASSTAGPEAFF. The CDR3 coding sequence is TGTGCCAGTAGTACCGCAGGGCCTGAAGCTTTCTTT.